This T cell receptor (beta chain) derives from a study of monozygotic twins with inflammatory bowel disease. General study results and limits: Nothing supported a single strong signal or clonotype that was associated with IBD. No detectable difference in repertoire similarity separated concordant from discordant twins, possibly as a result of limited power.

Generation of cDNA took place in eight separate reactions per sample. TCRdb re-analyzed the 5' RACE reads; it lists each CDR3 protein once, without DNA. In all, the sample yields just over 300,000 distinct CDR3 sequences. With regard to this clonotype: Antigen: not known.

The germline CDR1 and CDR2 sequences are SGHTA and FQGNSA. CDR3 length: 13 residues. The sample comprised blood. This TCR was recovered from a human donor with ulcerative colitis or Crohn's disease, or a healthy co-twin of an affected twin (not recorded which). The chain joins TRBV7-2 to TRBJ2-7. The CDR3 loop is CASSLQLSYEQYF.